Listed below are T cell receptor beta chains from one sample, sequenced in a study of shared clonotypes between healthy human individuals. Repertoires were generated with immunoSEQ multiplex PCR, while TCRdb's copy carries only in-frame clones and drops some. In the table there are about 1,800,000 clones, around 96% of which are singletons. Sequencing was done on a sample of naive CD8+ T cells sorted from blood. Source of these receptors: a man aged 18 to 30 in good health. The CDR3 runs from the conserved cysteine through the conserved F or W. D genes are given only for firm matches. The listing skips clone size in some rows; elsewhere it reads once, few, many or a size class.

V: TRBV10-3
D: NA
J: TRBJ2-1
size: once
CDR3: CAPQGGWDNEQFF
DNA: TGTGCCCCCCAGGGGGGCTGGGACAATGAGCAGTTCTTC

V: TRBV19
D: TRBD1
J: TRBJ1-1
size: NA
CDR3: CASSITGGLTEAFF
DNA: TGTGCCAGTAGTATTACAGGGGGCCTCACTGAAGCTTTCTTT

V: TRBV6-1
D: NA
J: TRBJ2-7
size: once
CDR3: CASSESGRSYEQYF
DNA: TGTGCCAGCAGTGAATCGGGCAGGTCCTACGAGCAGTACTTC

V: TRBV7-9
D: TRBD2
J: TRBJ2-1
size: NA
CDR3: CASSPTTGGEQFF
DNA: TGTGCCAGCAGCCCGACGACGGGGGGTGAGCAGTTCTTC

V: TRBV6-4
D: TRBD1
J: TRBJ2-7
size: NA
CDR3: CASSDLIPGQGREQYF
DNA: TGTGCCAGCAGTGATTTGATTCCGGGACAGGGTAGGGAGCAGTACTTC

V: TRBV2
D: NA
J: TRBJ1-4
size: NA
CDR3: CASSEAGRGEKLFF
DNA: TGTGCCAGCAGTGAAGCAGGACGCGGTGAAAAACTGTTTTTT

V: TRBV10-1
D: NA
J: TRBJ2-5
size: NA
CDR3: CASSEVHQETQYF
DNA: TGCGCCAGCAGTGAGGTCCACCAAGAGACCCAGTACTTC

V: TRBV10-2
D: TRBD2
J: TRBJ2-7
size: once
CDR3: CATIQLAGVDEQYF
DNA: TGCGCCACGATCCAACTAGCGGGAGTAGACGAGCAGTACTTC

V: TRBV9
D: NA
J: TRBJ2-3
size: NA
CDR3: CASSNSGLSDTQYF
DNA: TGTGCCAGCAGCAATTCCGGACTATCGGATACGCAGTATTTT

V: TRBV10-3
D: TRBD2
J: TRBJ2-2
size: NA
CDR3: CAISPIGGTGTGELFF
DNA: TGTGCCATCAGTCCCATCGGGGGGACGGGGACCGGGGAGCTGTTTTTT

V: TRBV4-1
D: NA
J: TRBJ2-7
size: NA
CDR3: CASSQDLEAGSTDEQYF
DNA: TGCGCCAGCAGCCAAGATCTGGAGGCCGGGTCGACGGACGAGCAGTACTTC

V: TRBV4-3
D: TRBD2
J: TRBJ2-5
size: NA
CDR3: CASSPGGIAGEEETQYF
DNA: TGCGCCAGCAGCCCCGGGGGAATAGCGGGAGAGGAGGAGACCCAGTACTTC

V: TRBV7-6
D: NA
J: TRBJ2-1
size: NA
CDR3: CASSLEVRRGNEQFF
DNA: TGTGCCAGCAGCTTAGAGGTGAGGCGGGGCAATGAGCAGTTCTTC

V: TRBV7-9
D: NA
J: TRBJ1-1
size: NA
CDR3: CASSFLTDMNTEAFF
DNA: TGTGCCAGCAGCTTTCTGACAGACATGAACACTGAAGCTTTCTTT

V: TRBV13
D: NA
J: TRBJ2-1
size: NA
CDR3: CASSKGPNANEQFF
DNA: TGTGCCAGCAGCAAGGGACCTAACGCCAATGAGCAGTTCTTC

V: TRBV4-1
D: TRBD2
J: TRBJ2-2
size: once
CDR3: CASSPRESGGPANTGELFF
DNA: TGCGCCAGCAGCCCCCGGGAGAGCGGGGGGCCCGCGAACACCGGGGAGCTGTTTTTT

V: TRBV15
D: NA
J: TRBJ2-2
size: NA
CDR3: CATSSGTAWGELFF
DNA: TGTGCCACCAGCAGTGGCACCGCTTGGGGGGAGCTGTTTTTT